The sample holds many counts of the clone carrying this T cell receptor (beta chain). Its antigen is unidentified. As the method for making TCR beta libraries, quantitative 5'-RACE with molecular barcodes was used. MiXCR, run by TCRdb on the 5' RACE reads, gives a single entry per CDR3 protein. This table holds around 130,000 distinct CDR3 sequences, approximately 9.9% found once. These data belong to a study of CD8 T cells in ankylosing spondylitis. General study findings and limits: Significantly higher representation of disease-linked clones was reported for matched ankylosing spondylitis synovial fluid. Characteristic of ankylosing spondylitis blood, it appeared, was a TCR beta motif comprising 7 to 9 highly homologous variants.

V was trimmed by 6 bases and J by 4 bases, leaving 19 bases between them. CDR1 and CDR2 (germline): DFQATT, SNEGSKA (reference sequence). The CDR3 length is 14 residues. Input material: blood, either unsorted or a sorted T cell fraction (not recorded which). The chain uses TRBV20-1 and TRBJ2-7; D is possibly TRBD1 (5 bases). This clonotype was sampled from a male donor with ankylosing spondylitis or in good health (not recorded which). CDR3 sequence: CSAGRGRRIYEQYF. CDR3 coding DNA: TGCAGTGCCGGAAGGGGTAGGCGGATTTACGAGCAGTACTTC.